The T cell receptor beta chain under discussion was sequenced for a study of cytomegalovirus exposure and HLA in healthy donors. Study-level results: In a later analysis, V- and J-gene trimming of beta chains associated with a DCLRE1C missense variant, replicated independently.

With respect to this clone: The antigen is unknown.

Primers for the PCR totalled 60 Vbeta and 13 Jbeta. TCRdb's copy holds only in-frame clones and misses some; the assay was immunoSEQ multiplex PCR. Of around 150,000 clones in the sample, around 75% are singletons; the top ten hold about 4.5%. The receptor comes from a man in his fifties or sixties in good health and CMV-seronegative. The source material was PBMCs.

CDR3 coding DNA: TGTGCCAGCAGCCAGTCCGGGACAGGAACCGGGGAGCTGTTTTTT. This codes for CASSQSGTGTGELFF. The V and J genes are TRBV4-2 and TRBJ2-2, with TRBD1 matching 8 bases. Germline V CDR1 and CDR2: LGHNA, YNFKEQ. This CDR3 is 15 amino acids long. V gave up 3 bases and J gave up 5 bases; unmatched junction bases: 5.